This TCR beta chain was captured in a study of T cell responses to AZD1222 COVID-19 vaccine. Concerning this clone itself: The antigen is undetermined.

The CDR3 is 15 amino acids. Germline values: CDR1 ENHRY, CDR2 SYGVKD. V was shortened by 0 bases and J by 5 bases, with 13 bases between the two germline ends. Method: immunoSEQ multiplex PCR; TCRdb's copy keeps in-frame clones and lacks some. The table has about 130,000 clones, roughly 92% seen once. Regarding the study as a whole: Variant regions that are unmutated are reportedly the target of nearly half of spike-specific TCRs. Donors skewed white British and female; clonal diversity was possibly underestimated.

Timing groups of about 4 and about 12 weeks for second doses were pooled. The chain joins TRBV10-3 to TRBJ1-1; D is unclear. This TCR was recovered from an adult who received the AZD1222 COVID-19 vaccine. The sample consisted of peripheral blood, taken 28 days after the second AZD1222 dose. CDR3 in amino acids: CAISESIEGKTEAFF. The CDR3 DNA reads as TGTGCCATCAGTGAGTCGATTGAAGGGAAGACTGAAGCTTTCTTT.